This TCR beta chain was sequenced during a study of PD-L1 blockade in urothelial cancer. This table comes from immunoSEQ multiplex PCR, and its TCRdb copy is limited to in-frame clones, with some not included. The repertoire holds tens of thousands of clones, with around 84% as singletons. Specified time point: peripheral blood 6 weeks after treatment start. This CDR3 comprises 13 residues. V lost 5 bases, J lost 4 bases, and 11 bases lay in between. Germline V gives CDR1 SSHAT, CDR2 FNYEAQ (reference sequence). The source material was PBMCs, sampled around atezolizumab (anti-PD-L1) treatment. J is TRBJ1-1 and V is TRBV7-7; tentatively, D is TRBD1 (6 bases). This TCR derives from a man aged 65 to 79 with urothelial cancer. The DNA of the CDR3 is TGTGCCAGCAGCACATCCAGGGGCACTGAAGCTTTCTTT. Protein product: CASSTSRGTEAFF.